This T cell receptor (beta chain) was profiled in a study of CD8+ T cells in alopecia areata. Study-level findings and limits: Lesional tissue from the scalp (especially in alopecia totalis/universalis) showed higher clonality than normal scalp. Scalp data also include sequences from resident alphabeta T cells of normal skin. Mouse data revealed clearer TCR sharing than patient data did, a gap possibly tied to HLA.

A sort of pooled cutaneous lymph node cells used CD4, CD8alpha, NKG2D, NKG2ACE and other stains. The V gene lost 4 bases and the J gene lost 2 bases, with 10 bases spanning the gap. Germline CDR1 and CDR2: LGHNA and YNLKQL (reference sequence). The CDR3 covers 14 residues. This clone has a handful of counts. Its antigen is still unknown. Mouse germline and gene names are used. Sequencing ends 4 residues short of the CDR3 end; the germline J gene provides the rest. This CDR3 is also generated by other DNA sequences in the sample. Sequencing used cDNA as its template, made by extracting RNA and reverse transcribing it. Some clones are missing from TCRdb's copy, which holds only in-frame ones; the method was immunoSEQ multiplex PCR. The sample is made up of 200,000 to 300,000 clones, none counted only once.

Source material: CD4+ T cells sorted from a lymph node. The chain employs TRBV5 and TRBJ2-5; D might be TRBD2 (7 bases). The clonotype originates from a C3H/HeJ mouse with alopecia areata. This mouse strain has H2-k as its MHC haplotype. The sequenced CDR3 bases are TGTGCCAGCAGCCCCCTGGGGGCCCAAGAC. It translates to CASSPLGAQD. The complete CDR3 sequence is CASSPLGAQDTQYF.